One sample yielded the 24 T cell receptor beta chains listed below, sequenced in a study of blood T cells in healthy people across ages. Alongside a J-beta primer mix, a sample-barcoded 5' primer served in a second PCR lasting about 7 to 11 cycles. From the 5' RACE reads, TCRdb called clonotypes with MiXCR, one entry per CDR3 protein. This table holds over 450,000 distinct CDR3 sequences, under 30% found once. The sample was also linked to a second study, of T cells of mothers and their children.

The sample was blood. These receptors came from a boy younger than 18 in good health.

The chain is built from TRBV6-2 or TRBV6-3 and TRBJ2-3, with TRBD2 as a possible D gene (6 bases). Germline lookup yields CDR1 MNHEY and CDR2 SVGEGT. Trimming removed 7 bases from V and 2 bases from J, with 16 bases in between. The CDR3 consists of 15 residues. CDR3 in amino acids: CASTLEGQVTDTQYF. CDR3 in DNA: TGTGCCAGCACGTTGGAGGGCCAGGTCACAGATACGCAGTATTTT.

This clonotype was seen a handful of times. This chain uses TRBV29-1 with TRBJ2-1; D is uncertain. Looked up from germline, CDR1 is SQVTM and CDR2 is ANQGSEA. This CDR3 has 15 residues. With 1 base removed from V and 1 base from J, the gap between germline ends came to 11 bases. CDR3 in DNA: TGCAGCGTTGAAGCCCCCAGTTTGTCCTACAATGAGCAGTTCTTC. Translating it yields CSVEAPSLSYNEQFF.

V and J are TRBV6-2 or TRBV6-3 and TRBJ1-1; no definite D call. Trimming cost V 0 bases and J 5 bases, with 4 bases left between them. The CDR3 totals 12 residues. CDR1 and CDR2 (germline): MNHEY, SVGEGT. DNA of the CDR3: TGTGCCAGCAGTTACTCTAGGACTGAAGCTTTCTTT. Residues: CASSYSRTEAFF.

The V and J genes are TRBV20-1 and TRBJ1-1, with D unclear. The CDR3 runs 15 residues. In germline, CDR1 is DFQATT, CDR2 SNEGSKA (reference sequence). V lost 0 bases and J 1 base, leaving 12 bases between the germline ends. The CDR3 here is CSARDWAPGNTEAFF. The CDR3 DNA reads TGCAGTGCTAGAGATTGGGCCCCGGGGAACACTGAAGCTTTCTTT.

The table lists this clonotype with a few counts. This sequence joins TRBV6-2 or TRBV6-3 and TRBJ2-5, with 13 nucleotides matching TRBD2. The V segment lost 1 base and the J segment 2 bases; nucleotides outside the gene matches: 4. Germline assignment: CDR1 MNHEY and CDR2 SVGEGT. CDR3 length: 17 amino acids. The CDR3 DNA reads as TGTGCCAGCAGTTACTTCCGGACTAGCGGGGGACAAGAGACCCAGTACTTC. This translates into CASSYFRTSGGQETQYF.

This chain links TRBV5-6 with TRBJ2-4; D not certain. The CDR3 extends over 14 amino acids. Trimming took 0 bases from V and 0 from J, leaving 4 bases between them. CDR1 and CDR2 from the germline V gene are SGHDT and YYEEEE. CDR3 nucleotides: TGTGCCAGCAGCTTGGTAGGAGCCAAAAACATTCAGTACTTC. Protein sequence: CASSLVGAKNIQYF.

This clonotype has just a few counts. The chain uses TRBV29-1 and TRBJ2-5; D could derive from TRBD1 or TRBD2 (5 bases each). Trimming removed 8 bases from V and 2 bases from J, with 24 bases in between. Germline loops: CDR1 SQVTM, CDR2 ANQGSEA. The CDR3 has 16 residues. In DNA form, the CDR3 reads TGCAGCTTAGAAAAGCCGGGACGGAGCACACAAGAGACCCAGTACTTC. Protein: CSLEKPGRSTQETQYF.

The V call is TRBV6-5, the J call TRBJ1-2; a weak D match, TRBD1 (6 bases). CDR3 size: 15 residues. Trimming stripped 0 bases from V and 4 bases from J, with 12 bases between. Germline values: CDR1 MNHEY, CDR2 SVGAGI. CDR3 sequence: CASSYSSQGTYGYTF. The CDR3 DNA reads TGTGCCAGCAGTTACTCGTCCCAGGGGACCTATGGCTACACCTTC.

This chain uses TRBV19 with TRBJ2-5, with D perhaps TRBD2 (7 bases). V lost 6 bases, J lost 4 bases, and 15 bases lay in between. Germline V gene lookup returns CDR1 LNHDA and CDR2 SQIVND (reference sequence). This CDR3 has 14 amino acids. The CDR3 spells CASRPRGRGETQYF. The CDR3 DNA is TGTGCCAGTAGACCGCGGGGGCGGGGAGAGACCCAGTACTTC.

A few counts support this clonotype. Germline is not matched at one junction end, which may reflect a read error. The chain couples TRBV4-3 to TRBJ1-2, with D uncertain. Germline CDR1 and CDR2: LGHNA and YSLEER. This CDR3 region has 14 residues. CDR3 sequence reads: CASSLIGQNYGNTF. The CDR3 coding sequence is TGCGCCAGCAGCTTAATCGGGCAAAACTATGGCAACACCTTC.

This clonotype was recorded a few times. V is TRBV4-1 and J is TRBJ2-5; tentatively, D is TRBD1 (5 bases). Germline-derived CDR1 and CDR2 are MGHRA and YSYEKL. The CDR3 sequence is 14 residues long. V was cut by 2 bases and J by 2 bases, with 9 bases left in between. The CDR3 loop reads CASSQQGRQETQYF. The CDR3 DNA is TGCGCCAGCAGCCAACAGGGAAGGCAAGAGACCCAGTACTTC.

V is TRBV6-2 or TRBV6-3 and J is TRBJ2-7, with 8 bases matching TRBD1. V dropped 0 bases and J dropped 0; count of bases not matched to a gene: 4. The CDR3 is 16 amino acids. Germline V gene data show CDR1 as MNHEY and CDR2 as SVGEGT. The chain's CDR3 is CASSYSRTGRSYEQYF. CDR3 bases: TGTGCCAGCAGTTACTCGAGGACAGGGCGCTCCTACGAGCAGTACTTC.

This clonotype was observed a few times. The chain carries TRBV5-1 and TRBJ1-2; D possibly corresponds to TRBD1 (6 bases). The CDR3 runs 12 residues. Germline assignment: CDR1 SGHRS and CDR2 YFSETQ. The V gene lost 4 bases and the J gene lost 8 bases, with 12 bases spanning the gap. CDR3 bases: TGCGCCAGCAGCGTGAAGGGGGAGGGCTACACCTTC. Protein sequence: CASSVKGEGYTF.

This clonotype occurred many times. The chain uses TRBV7-3 and TRBJ2-7; TRBD1 matches at 8 bases. Losses at the gene ends were 4 bases for V and 4 bases for J; bases not matched to a gene: 0. Germline V gene lookup returns CDR1 SGHTA and CDR2 FQGTGA. CDR3 size: 12 residues. The CDR3 loop reads CASSWTGYEQYF. CDR3 in DNA: TGTGCCAGCAGCTGGACAGGGTACGAGCAGTACTTC.

In its sample, this clonotype was seen a few times. The V and J genes are TRBV30 and TRBJ1-5, with TRBD1 as a possible D gene (5 bases). CDR3 length: 13 amino acids. Trimming pared 0 bases from V and 7 bases from J, leaving 10 bases between. Germline V gene data show CDR1 as GTSNPN and CDR2 as SVGIG (reference sequence). The CDR3 DNA reads TGTGCCTGGAGTGTTTCGGGGGGACAGCCCCAGCATTTT. Protein sequence: CAWSVSGGQPQHF.

This clonotype showed up just a few times. CDR3 in amino acids: CSAVGTSNTEAFF. The CDR3 DNA sequence: TGCAGTGCCGTCGGGACGTCCAACACTGAAGCTTTCTTT. The V and J genes are TRBV20-1 and TRBJ1-1, with a possible D match to TRBD1 (5 bases). The germline CDR1 and CDR2 sequences are DFQATT and SNEGSKA (reference sequence). CDR3 length equals 13 residues. Deletions cut 6 bases from V and 2 bases from J, with 13 bases between.

CDR3: CASSLVSRGTEAFF. Written as DNA, the CDR3 is TGTGCCAGCAGCTTAGTTTCTAGGGGTACTGAAGCTTTCTTT. This chain uses TRBV7-2 with TRBJ1-1, with D perhaps TRBD1 (5 bases). V was shortened by 1 base and J by 5 bases, with 11 bases between the two germline ends. Germline lookup yields CDR1 SGHTA and CDR2 FQGNSA. This CDR3 is 14 amino acids long.

The table lists this clonotype with a few counts. The chain recombines TRBV7-9 with TRBJ2-7; D call uncertain. The V end was cut by 6 bases, the J end by 2 bases, with 11 bases between. This CDR3 is built from 13 residues. Germline V gene sequence: CDR1 SEHNR, CDR2 FQNEAQ (reference sequence). The CDR3 loop reads CASSPVTAYEQYF. In DNA, the CDR3 is TGTGCCAGCAGTCCCGTTACAGCCTACGAGCAGTACTTC.

This clonotype occurred a few times. The chain recombines TRBV19 with TRBJ1-5, with 9 bases identical to TRBD1. V shed 7 bases, J shed 7 bases, and the junction held 8 bases outside the gene matches. Germline CDR1 reads LNHDA; CDR2 reads SQIVND (reference sequence). The CDR3 has 14 amino acids. CDR3 sequence reads: CASNTGTGRQPQHF. The CDR3 DNA follows: TGTGCCAGTAACACCGGGACAGGGAGGCAGCCCCAGCATTTT.

This clonotype turned up a few times. The V and J genes are TRBV9 and TRBJ2-5; either TRBD1 or TRBD2 may fit D (5 bases each). This CDR3 has 15 residues. V dropped 6 bases and J dropped 4 bases, with 19 bases sitting between them. The germline V gene has CDR1 SGDLS and CDR2 YYNGEE. The CDR3 region has the DNA TGTGCCAGCACTCGTGGGGGTTTTAGTGGAGAGACCCAGTACTTC. Amino acid sequence: CASTRGGFSGETQYF. Complete variable domain (other parts from reference TRBV9 and TRBJ2-5): DSGVTQTPKHLITATGQRVTLRCSPRSGDLSVYWYQQSLDQGLQFLIQYYNGEERAKGNILERFSAQQFPDLHSELNLSSLELGDSALYFCASTRGGFSGETQYFGPGTRLLVL.

This clonotype was recorded at least ten times. The chain couples TRBV6-6 to TRBJ2-5, with 9 bases aligning to TRBD1. The CDR3 contains 13 residues. Germline V lookup: CDR1 MNHNY, CDR2 SVGAGI (reference sequence). V gave up 8 bases and J gave up 5 bases; unmatched junction bases: 6. The CDR3 coding sequence is TGTGCCAGCCGTACAGGGGGCGGTGAGACCCAGTACTTC. Translating gives CASRTGGGETQYF.

This clonotype turned up a few times. The gene calls are TRBV5-1 and TRBJ2-5, with D possibly being TRBD2 (7 bases). The J call is uncertain, as TRBJ2-1 better fits the DNA end. The CDR3 runs to 11 residues. Per germline, CDR1 SGHRS and CDR2 YFSETQ. The chain's CDR3 is CATNRGAEQFF. CDR3 nucleotide sequence: TGCGCCACGAACCGGGGGGCCGAGCAGTTCTTC.

The sample holds a few counts of this clonotype. The rearrangement links TRBV11-2 to TRBJ1-1; D call uncertain. CDR3 length: 15 residues. CDR1 is SGHAT and CDR2 is FQNNGV in the germline V gene. V shed 4 bases and J shed 5 bases, with 17 bases lying between them. The CDR3 nucleotides read TGTGCCAGCAGCTCCACGAGTGGCCCGGGGACTGAAGCTTTCTTT. Its translation is CASSSTSGPGTEAFF.

V gene TRBV6-5 combines with J gene TRBJ1-2, with 9 nucleotides matching TRBD1. The germline CDR1 and CDR2 sequences are MNHEY and SVGAGI. V was pared by 6 bases and J by 6 bases, with 8 bases of the junction left unmatched. The CDR3 spans 14 residues. This CDR3 is CASSLIGTGNGYTF. The CDR3 DNA reads as TGTGCCAGCAGCCTCATCGGGACAGGGAATGGCTACACCTTC.